These 6 T cell receptor beta chains originate from one sample sequenced in a study of Ad26.COV2.S vaccination and SARS-CoV-2 variants. Data came from immunoSEQ multiplex PCR; TCRdb stores just in-frame clones and leaves some out. The data show around 400,000 clones, with roughly 90% seen just once and about 12% held by the top ten. Treatment here: around 19 received Ad26.COV2.S at low or high dose, single or two shots; roughly five received placebo; per-sample allocation not given. Repertoires come from day 63 after the first vaccine or placebo injection. The sequenced sample was peripheral blood, obtained in a trial of Ad26.COV2.S vaccine versus placebo. Source of these receptors: a person aged 18-60 years who received the Ad26.COV2.S COVID-19 vaccine or a placebo.

This chain uses TRBV5-1 with TRBJ2-1; 8 nucleotides match TRBD2. Germline V gene sequence: CDR1 SGHRS, CDR2 YFSETQ. The CDR3 runs to 16 residues. The ends lost 1 base at V and 3 bases at J; junction bases unmatched: 6. Written as DNA, the CDR3 is TGCGCCAGCAGCTTGAAGGCGGGAGGAAGCTACAATGAGCAGTTCTTC. This encodes CASSLKAGGSYNEQFF.

This chain connects TRBV5-1 to TRBJ2-7; a weak D match, TRBD2 (5 bases). CDR1 is SGHRS and CDR2 is YFSETQ in the germline V gene. Deletions cut 5 bases from V and 2 bases from J, with 17 bases between. This CDR3 has 15 amino acids. CDR3 sequence reads: CASRPDGLAAYEQYF. The CDR3 nucleotides are TGCGCCAGCAGGCCCGATGGACTCGCCGCCTACGAGCAGTACTTC.

The chain couples TRBV7-2 to TRBJ2-2; 10 nucleotides match TRBD2. Germline V lookup: CDR1 SGHTA, CDR2 FQGNSA. The length of the CDR3 is 16 residues. The V and J ends lost 3 bases and 5 bases, in that order; junction bases with no gene match: 6. The chain's CDR3 is CASSFTAGGLTGELFF. CDR3 nucleotides: TGTGCCAGCAGCTTCACAGCGGGAGGGCTGACCGGGGAGCTGTTTTTT.

The chain is built from TRBV15 and TRBJ2-7; D gene ambiguous. The CDR3 loop spans 15 amino acids. The germline gives CDR1 LNHNV, CDR2 YYDKDF (reference sequence). Trimming left V 3 bases short and J 0 bases short, with 12 bases between. CDR3 sequence: CATSSPGGSSYEQYF. The CDR3 nucleotides are TGTGCCACCAGCAGTCCCGGCGGCAGCTCCTACGAGCAGTACTTC. Complete variable domain (other parts from reference TRBV15 and TRBJ2-7): DAMVIQNPRYQVTQFGKPVTLSCSQTLNHNVMYWYQQKSSQAPKLLFHYYDKDFNNEADTPDNFQSRRPNTSFCFLDIRSPGLGDTAMYLCATSSPGGSSYEQYFGPGTRLTVT.

CDR3 sequence reads: CASSPSGLAGNEQFF. CDR3 in DNA: TGTGCCAGCTCACCGAGCGGACTAGCGGGAAATGAGCAGTTCTTC. The rearrangement links TRBV18 to TRBJ2-1; 12 bases match TRBD2. V trimming: 3 bases; J trimming: 7 bases; junction bases outside the gene matches: 4. This CDR3 contains 15 residues. Germline CDR1 reads KGHSH; CDR2 reads LQKENI.

The V and J genes are TRBV11-2 and TRBJ2-1; 11 bases match TRBD2. Per germline, CDR1 SGHAT and CDR2 FQNNGV. The CDR3 is made up of 16 amino acids. V shed 1 base, J shed 9 bases, and the junction held 8 bases outside the gene matches. CDR3 region: CASSLGTSGSWGEQFF. The DNA for the CDR3 is TGTGCCAGCAGCTTAGGGACTAGCGGGTCCTGGGGTGAGCAGTTCTTC.